Following are 31 T cell receptor beta chains from one sample sequenced in a study of tumor-infiltrating lymphocytes in primary liver carcinoma. Researchers drew blood RNA from unsorted whole blood and extracted germline DNA as well. Total RNA (roughly 530 ng) served as template for TCR beta cDNA synthesis primed by a constant-region primer. ARM-PCR was slightly modified, and three nested multiplex PCR rounds with it gave rise to the TCR beta libraries. The two initial PCR rounds, roughly 10 cycles each, used TRBV1-TRBV30 forward and C-beta reverse primers. TCRdb reprocessed the multiplex PCR reads with MiXCR, giving one entry per CDR3 protein. The sample yields 300,000 to 350,000 distinct CDR3 sequences, around three fifths seen once. The sample comprised peripheral blood. These receptors originate from a man in his forties or fifties with primary liver carcinoma and hepatitis B virus infection.

This clonotype was picked up a small number of times. J is TRBJ1-2 and V is TRBV4-1, with no clear D. The CDR3 covers 15 residues. Germline assignment: CDR1 MGHRA and CDR2 YSYEKL. The CDR3 DNA is TGCGCAACCCAAACTCGGCGCGGGCTCCTATCTGGCTACACCTTC. Encoded protein: CATQTRRGLLSGYTF.

To note about this clonotype: The junction differs from germline at one of its ends, possibly a read error. This sequence joins TRBV11-1 and TRBJ2-3, with TRBD2 matching over 7 bases. The CDR3 runs 15 residues. Germline CDR1 is SGHAT and CDR2 is FQDESV (reference sequence). In DNA, the CDR3 is TGTGCTAGCAGCGAAGGCGGGGGTTCGACAGTTACGCAGTATTTT. Amino acids: CASSEGGGSTVTQYF.

The chain recombines TRBV7-9 with TRBJ2-1, with D maybe TRBD1 (6 bases). The CDR3 covers 12 residues. The germline V and J ends were trimmed by 5 bases and 6 bases, with 8 bases remaining between them. Germline loops: CDR1 SEHNR, CDR2 FQNEAQ (reference sequence). CDR3 bases: TGTGCCAGCAGCGTGACAGGCAATGAGCAGTTCTTC. It encodes CASSVTGNEQFF. Complete variable domain (other parts from reference TRBV7-9 and TRBJ2-1): DTGVSQNPRHKITKRGQNVTFRCDPISEHNRLYWYRQTLGQGPEFLTYFQNEAQLEKSRLLSDRFSAERPKGSFSTLEIQRTEQGDSAMYLCASSVTGNEQFFGPGTRLTVL.

In the case of this clonotype: An end of the junction does not agree with germline; a read error may underlie this. The chain joins TRBV5-1 to TRBJ1-1, with D perhaps TRBD1 (5 bases). The V gene's germline CDR1 is SGHRS and CDR2 YFSETQ. The CDR3 sequence is 15 residues long. In DNA, the CDR3 is TGCGCCAGCAGCCCGATTGAGGACACGAACACTAAAGCTTTCTTT. Translation gives CASSPIEDTNTKAFF.

Regarding this clonotype: One end of the junction does not line up with germline, which may come from a read error. This chain joins TRBV11-2 and TRBJ2-1; tentatively, D is TRBD2 (5 bases). The CDR3 sequence is 17 residues long. Germline V gene data show CDR1 as SGHAT and CDR2 as FQNNGV. CDR3 region: CASSSQEWASSYSEQFF. In nucleotides, the CDR3 is TGTGCCAGTAGCTCCCAAGAATGGGCTAGCAGCTACAGTGAGCAGTTCTTC. The entire variable domain, with the rest obtained from reference TRBV11-2 and TRBJ2-1, is as follows: EAGVAQSPRYKIIEKRQSVAFWCNPISGHATLYWYQQILGQGPKLLIQFQNNGVVDDSQLPKDRFSAERLKGVDSTLKIQPAKLEDSAVYLCASSSQEWASSYSEQFFGPGTRLTVL.

V and J are TRBV5-6 and TRBJ2-5, with a tentative D call TRBD2 (6 bases). Germline CDR1 is SGHDT and CDR2 is YYEEEE. V was shortened by 5 bases and J by 0 bases, with 11 bases between the two germline ends. This CDR3 spans 14 amino acids. The CDR3 DNA follows: TGTGCCAGCAGATCCGCGGGAAACCAAGAGACCCAGTACTTC. This codes for CASRSAGNQETQYF.

On this clonotype: One junction end does not reproduce the germline sequence, and a read error may be involved. This rearrangement joins TRBV5-4 to TRBJ2-7; the D gene could be TRBD1 or TRBD2 (5 bases each). The length of the CDR3 is 16 residues. Germline V CDR1 and CDR2: SGHNT, YYREEE (reference sequence). In DNA, the CDR3 is TGTGTCAGCAGCTTCGGTACGGGGCAGCCCCCCTACGAGAAGTACTTC. Translation gives CVSSFGTGQPPYEKYF.

V gene TRBV29-1 combines with J gene TRBJ2-1; TRBD2 matches at 9 bases. The CDR3 consists of 17 residues. CDR1 SQVTM and CDR2 ANQGSEA come from the germline V gene. V gave up 4 bases and J gave up 2 bases; unmatched junction bases: 12. This chain's CDR3 is CSVVTGTGGRAYNEQFF. The CDR3 region has the DNA TGCAGCGTTGTAACCGGGACCGGCGGGAGGGCCTACAATGAGCAGTTCTTC.

As for this clonotype: The junction does not match germline at one end; this may be a read error. The rearrangement uses TRBV6-1 and TRBJ2-5, with TRBD2 as a possible D gene (5 bases). CDR1 is MNHNS and CDR2 is SASEGT in the germline V gene. CDR3 length: 15 residues. The CDR3 region has the DNA TGTGCCAGCCATCCGGTCCGGGGTTTACAAGAGACCCAATATTTC. Translating gives CASHPVRGLQETQYF.

The chain recombines TRBV5-6 with TRBJ2-7; 10 bases line up with TRBD1. This CDR3 has 16 residues. From germline, CDR1 is SGHDT and CDR2 YYEEEE. Trimming at V came to 2 bases and at J to 7 bases, leaving 12 bases not matched to a gene. CDR3: CASSFVIGTGVGEQYF. CDR3 nucleotide sequence: TGTGCCAGCAGCTTTGTAATTGGGACAGGGGTGGGGGAGCAGTACTTC.

Note on this clonotype: Possible read error: a much larger clone is one base away. This chain links TRBV28 with TRBJ1-5; tentatively, D is TRBD1 (6 bases). Germline CDR1 reads MDHEN; CDR2 reads SYDVKM. The CDR3 totals 12 residues. CDR3 loop: CASSPPRGPQNF. DNA for the CDR3: TGTGCCAGCAGTCCTCCTCGGGGGCCCCAGAATTTT. Full variable domain (outside the CDR3, taken from reference TRBV28 and TRBJ1-5): DVKVTQSSRYLVKRTGEKVFLECVQDMDHENMFWYRQDPGLGLRLIYFSYDVKMKEKGDIPEGYSVSREKKERFSLILESASTNQTSMYLCASSPPRGPQNFGDGTRLSIL.

Concerning this clonotype: An end of the junction does not agree with germline; a read error may underlie this. This chain uses TRBV12-3 or TRBV12-4 with TRBJ1-3, with D unclear. The CDR3 is 15 residues long. CDR3 in DNA: TGTGCCAGAAGTTTAGTTCCTGATTCTGGAAACACCATATATTTT. It specifies CARSLVPDSGNTIYF.

Note on this clonotype: One end of the junction is discordant with germline, which a read error may explain. This chain connects TRBV29-1 to TRBJ2-3, with 14 bases that match TRBD2. Germline loops: CDR1 SQVTM, CDR2 ANQGSEA. This CDR3 contains 14 residues. CDR3 DNA: TGCAGCGTTGGACTAGCGGGAGGGGCAGATACGCAGTACTTT. It translates to CSVGLAGGADTQYF.

Remarks on this clonotype: Possible read error: a much larger clone is one base away. This rearrangement joins TRBV6-6 to TRBJ2-7, with unresolved D. The CDR3 totals 14 residues. Germline V gives CDR1 MNHNY, CDR2 SVGAGI (reference sequence). V dropped 6 bases and J dropped 0 bases, with 12 bases sitting between them. The CDR3 DNA sequence: TGTGCCAGCAGGCAACCCGGCAACTCCTACGAGCAGTACTTC. Translated: CASRQPGNSYEQYF.

About this clonotype itself: A much more abundant neighbour one base away suggests this may be a read error. J is TRBJ2-3 and V is TRBV10-3, with 9 bases lining up with TRBD2. Germline V gives CDR1 ENHRY, CDR2 SYGVKD. J gave up 7 bases and V 2 bases, and 4 bases lay outside the gene matches. The CDR3 consists of 14 residues. The chain's CDR3 is CAISEGTSMNTQYF. The CDR3 nucleotides are TGTGCCATCAGTGAGGGGACTAGCATGAATACGCAGTATTTT.

The chain recombines TRBV6-2 or TRBV6-3 with TRBJ2-7; tentatively, D is TRBD1 (5 bases). V lost 1 base to trimming and J lost 12 bases, with 13 bases between them. Germline values: CDR1 MNHEY, CDR2 SVGEGT. This CDR3 has 12 residues. CDR3: CASSYFKSGRYF. The DNA for the CDR3 is TGTGCCAGCAGTTACTTCAAGTCAGGGCGGTACTTC.

Points on this clonotype: A much larger clone is a single base away; this may be a read error. The rearrangement joins TRBV6-5 to TRBJ2-3, with D tentatively TRBD2 (5 bases). Germline lookup yields CDR1 MNHEY and CDR2 SVGAGI. The CDR3 is made up of 14 amino acids. CDR3 nucleotide sequence: TGTGCCAACAGTGACTATACTCACGCAGATACGCAGTATTTT. It translates to CANSDYTHADTQYF.

In regard to this clonotype: A much larger clone lies one base from this, so it may be a read error. The chain links TRBV6-5 to TRBJ2-7; D not certain. V dropped 8 bases and J dropped 2 bases, with 19 bases sitting between them. This CDR3 region has 15 residues. Germline V CDR1 and CDR2: MNHEY, SVGAGI. The CDR3 region has the DNA TGTGCCAGCGCTAAGGGTTGGCATGAGGCCTACGAGCAGTACTTC. It yields the protein CASAKGWHEAYEQYF.

V and J are TRBV5-5 and TRBJ2-2, with D maybe TRBD2 (5 bases). CDR3 length equals 13 residues. Germline V gene sequence: CDR1 SGHKS, CDR2 YYEKEE (reference sequence). Trimming left V 3 bases short and J 6 bases short, with 9 bases between. CDR3 amino acids: CASSWTVAGELFF. The CDR3 bases are TGTGCCAGCAGCTGGACTGTCGCCGGGGAGCTGTTTTTT.

In regard to this clonotype: The junction differs from germline at one of its ends, possibly a read error. The chain has TRBV6-2 or TRBV6-3 and TRBJ2-3; 10 bases match TRBD2. The CDR3 consists of 14 residues. The germline V gene has CDR1 MNHEY and CDR2 SVGEGT. The CDR3 coding sequence is TGTGCCAGGAATCTACTAGCGGGAACAGATACGCGGTATTTT. It is translated as CARNLLAGTDTRYF.

This clonotype was seen ten or more times. The J gene is TRBJ2-3, the V gene TRBV4-2; TRBD1 might be the D (5 bases). Trimming stripped 3 bases from V and 4 bases from J, with 8 bases between. Germline V gives CDR1 LGHNA, CDR2 YNFKEQ. The CDR3 has 13 residues. Written as DNA, the CDR3 is TGTGCCAGCAGCCAGGAAGGGGCAGATACGCAGTATTTT. Protein product: CASSQEGADTQYF.

Ten or more counts support this clonotype. The chain couples TRBV11-2 to TRBJ1-2, with D possibly matching TRBD1 (5 bases). Between the trimmed V and J ends, which lost 1 base and 2 bases, there was a span of 8 bases. The CDR3 is 14 residues long. Germline V gene sequence: CDR1 SGHAT, CDR2 FQNNGV. The CDR3: CASSLGRGNYGYTF. CDR3 nucleotide sequence: TGTGCCAGCAGCTTAGGGCGGGGGAACTATGGCTACACCTTC.

Points on this clonotype: A much more abundant neighbour one base away suggests this may be a read error. This chain joins TRBV10-1 and TRBJ2-3; TRBD2 might be the D (6 bases). The germline V and J ends were trimmed by 5 bases and 5 bases, with 17 bases remaining between them. This CDR3 has 15 residues. Germline CDR1 and CDR2: WNHNN and SYGVQD (reference sequence). CDR3 protein: CASSSTSLKGDTQYF. The CDR3 DNA reads TGCGCCAGCAGTTCAACTAGCTTGAAGGGAGATACGCAGTATTTT.

With regard to this clonotype: Being one base from a much bigger clone, this may be a read error. The J gene is TRBJ1-2, the V gene TRBV4-1; TRBD1 matches at 9 bases. The CDR3 has 18 amino acids. V dropped 1 base and J dropped 8; count of bases not matched to a gene: 17. CDR1 and CDR2 (germline): MGHRA, YSYEKL. As DNA, the CDR3 is TGCGCCAGCAGCCAAGTTCGAGGGCCCTGGGGACAGGGTTTGGGCTACACCTTC. Its protein is CASSQVRGPWGQGLGYTF.

This clonotype was found once. Given a much more abundant clone one base away, this may be a read error. CDR3 coding DNA: TGCGCCAGCAGCCAAGTGGGAGGGGGAGAGACCCATTACTTC. Its translation is CASSQVGGGETHYF. The gene calls are TRBV4-3 and TRBJ2-5; D may be TRBD2 (7 bases). Germline-derived CDR1 and CDR2 are LGHNA and YSLEER. The CDR3 contains 14 residues.

V and J are TRBV28 and TRBJ1-4, with D unclear. The CDR3 covers 14 residues. Germline assignment: CDR1 MDHEN and CDR2 SYDVKM. Deletions cut 7 bases from V and 0 bases from J, with 9 bases between. The CDR3 spells CASTLTATNEKLFF. Written as DNA, the CDR3 is TGTGCCAGCACTTTGACTGCAACTAATGAAAAACTGTTTTTT.

This clonotype has a handful of counts. The conserved closing phenylalanine or tryptophan is absent in this CDR3, likely reflecting a read error. The chain employs TRBV11-2 and TRBJ2-1; TRBD2 agrees at 8 bases. The V gene's germline CDR1 is SGHAT and CDR2 FQNNGV. Losses at the gene ends were 1 base for V and 7 bases for J; bases not matched to a gene: 9. This CDR3 comprises 16 residues. The DNA for the CDR3 is TGTGCCAGCAGCTTAGTGACTAGCGAGAGGGGAAATGAGCAGTTCCTC. As protein: CASSLVTSERGNEQFL.

The chain is built from TRBV12-3 or TRBV12-4 and TRBJ1-1; tentatively, D is TRBD1 (5 bases). The CDR3 is 15 amino acids. The germline V and J ends were trimmed by 8 bases and 0 bases, with 16 bases remaining between them. For the CDR3, the DNA is TGTGCCAGCCATCAGGGCAGGGCGTTGAACACTGAAGCTTTCTTT. Protein product: CASHQGRALNTEAFF.

With regard to this clonotype: With a much larger clone just one base away, this may be a read error. The genes are TRBV6-5 and TRBJ2-2; unclear D gene. The CDR3 totals 14 residues. CDR1 MNHEY and CDR2 SVGAGI come from the germline V gene. As DNA, the CDR3 is TGTGCCAGCTGTTACCTGACTAACACCGGGGAGCTGTTTTTT. This gives the protein CASCYLTNTGELFF.

With regard to this clonotype: Given a much more abundant clone one base away, this may be a read error. J is TRBJ1-6 and V is TRBV6-5, with D perhaps TRBD1 (6 bases). The CDR3 is made up of 16 amino acids. From germline, CDR1 is MNHEY and CDR2 SVGAGI. V lost 6 bases and J lost 5, with 17 bases in between. This CDR3 is CASRPNREGDNSPLHF. CDR3 nucleotide sequence: TGTGCCAGCAGGCCAAACAGGGAGGGGGATAATTCACCCCTCCACTTT.

On this clonotype itself: A junction boundary mismatches the germline segment, possibly from a read error. The chain couples TRBV13 to TRBJ2-1, with no clear D. Germline loops: CDR1 PRHDT, CDR2 FYEKMQ (reference sequence). This CDR3 spans 12 amino acids. The CDR3, as DNA: TGCGCCGGCAGCCGAACCTACAATGAGCAGTTCTTC. Amino acids: CAGSRTYNEQFF.